Listed below are T cell receptor beta chains from one sample, sequenced in a study of T cells in Graves' hyperthyroidism and ophthalmopathy. TCRdb called the multiplex PCR reads again in MiXCR, with one record for every CDR3 protein. The sample holds 490,000 or so distinct CDR3 sequences, roughly 45% seen once. Source material: peripheral blood or thyroid tissue (not recorded which). The receptors originated from an adult woman with Graves' disease, either hyperthyroidism or ophthalmopathy (not recorded which). CDR3s include the opening cysteine and the closing phenylalanine or tryptophan. Fields, in order: D gene, V gene, clone size, J gene, CDR3 DNA, CDR3 protein. The D gene is left open where the match is weak. The size field is filled for only some rows; it gives once, few, many or a size class.

D gene: .; V gene: TRBV20-1; clone size: many; J gene: TRBJ2-5; CDR3 DNA: TGCAGTGCTAGAGATCCCAGGGCGAAGACCCAGTACTTC; CDR3 protein: CSARDPRAKTQYF
D gene: .; V gene: TRBV20-1; clone size: many; J gene: TRBJ1-6; CDR3 DNA: TGCAGTGCTAGAGAGAGAGGGGGGGATTCACCCCTCCACTTT; CDR3 protein: CSARERGGDSPLHF
D gene: TRBD2; V gene: TRBV5-4; clone size: .; J gene: TRBJ2-5; CDR3 DNA: TGTGCCAGCAGCTTGGCCGGAGCGGGACAAGAGACCCAGTACTTC; CDR3 protein: CASSLAGAGQETQYF
D gene: .; V gene: TRBV7-2; clone size: few; J gene: TRBJ2-3; CDR3 DNA: TGTGCCAGCAGCTTTCGCACAGATACGCAGTATTTT; CDR3 protein: CASSFRTDTQYF
D gene: .; V gene: TRBV7-8; clone size: many; J gene: TRBJ2-5; CDR3 DNA: TGTGCCAGCAGCGCCCAAGCTAGCGTCCAAGAGACCCAGTACTTC; CDR3 protein: CASSAQASVQETQYF
D gene: .; V gene: TRBV24-1; clone size: .; J gene: TRBJ1-2; CDR3 DNA: TGTGCCACCAGTGACATGCATGGCTACACCTTC; CDR3 protein: CATSDMHGYTF
D gene: .; V gene: TRBV5-1; clone size: few; J gene: TRBJ2-5; CDR3 DNA: TGCGCCAGCAGCTCCCTGGGGGGCGGGAGCAAGAAGACCCAGTACTTC; CDR3 protein: CASSSLGGGSKKTQYF
D gene: TRBD2; V gene: TRBV7-2; clone size: .; J gene: TRBJ2-5; CDR3 DNA: TGTGCCAGCAGCTCCTCTAGCGGGGGGGTCGAGACCCAGTACTTC; CDR3 protein: CASSSSSGGVETQYF
D gene: .; V gene: TRBV7-2; clone size: .; J gene: TRBJ1-2; CDR3 DNA: TGTGCCAGCAGCTTAACGGGGCTTGGAAACACCTTC; CDR3 protein: CASSLTGLGNTF
D gene: TRBD1; V gene: TRBV7-4; clone size: once; J gene: TRBJ1-6; CDR3 DNA: TGTGCCAGCACCTCGGGACAGGAGAATTCACCCCTCCACTTT; CDR3 protein: CASTSGQENSPLHF
D gene: .; V gene: TRBV7-9; clone size: .; J gene: TRBJ2-7; CDR3 DNA: TGTGCCAGCAGCGTAAAAGGCGTCAGGGACTACGAGCAGTACTTC; CDR3 protein: CASSVKGVRDYEQYF
D gene: TRBD2; V gene: TRBV7-6; clone size: few; J gene: TRBJ2-5; CDR3 DNA: TGTGCCAGCAGCTTAGGGACTAGCAAGACCCAGTACTTC; CDR3 protein: CASSLGTSKTQYF
D gene: TRBD2; V gene: TRBV5-1; clone size: .; J gene: TRBJ2-3; CDR3 DNA: TGCGCCAGCAATAGCGGGAGTACAGATACGCAGTATTTT; CDR3 protein: CASNSGSTDTQYF
D gene: .; V gene: TRBV19; clone size: .; J gene: TRBJ1-1; CDR3 DNA: TGTGCCAGTAGTCGAGGACAGCTCCTATACACTGAAGCTTTCTTT; CDR3 protein: CASSRGQLLYTEAFF
D gene: TRBD2; V gene: TRBV4-2; clone size: few; J gene: TRBJ2-5; CDR3 DNA: TGTGCCAGCAGCCAAGAAGGTCGAGCGGGGAAAGAGACCCAGTACTTC; CDR3 protein: CASSQEGRAGKETQYF
D gene: .; V gene: TRBV11-2; clone size: many; J gene: TRBJ1-4; CDR3 DNA: TGTGCCAGCAGCTTTGGGGACCCTAGTAATGAAAAACTGTTTTTT; CDR3 protein: CASSFGDPSNEKLFF
D gene: .; V gene: TRBV5-8; clone size: many; J gene: TRBJ2-7; CDR3 DNA: TGTGCCAGCAGCTCGCATAAAGGGGAGCAGTACTTC; CDR3 protein: CASSSHKGEQYF
D gene: .; V gene: TRBV10-3; clone size: few; J gene: TRBJ1-4; CDR3 DNA: TGTGCCATCAGTGAGTTGGAGGAAAAACTGTTTTTT; CDR3 protein: CAISELEEKLFF
D gene: TRBD1; V gene: TRBV6-5; clone size: many; J gene: TRBJ1-2; CDR3 DNA: TGTGCCAGCAGTTACTACGGACAGGGGGGCTATGGCTACACCTTC; CDR3 protein: CASSYYGQGGYGYTF
D gene: TRBD1; V gene: TRBV20-1; clone size: few; J gene: TRBJ1-5; CDR3 DNA: TGCAGTGCTTACGACAGGGAGGGTCAGCCCCAGCATTTT; CDR3 protein: CSAYDREGQPQHF
D gene: TRBD2; V gene: TRBV20-1; clone size: .; J gene: TRBJ2-5; CDR3 DNA: TGCAGTGCCCCAAGCGGGGGGCAGGAGACCCAGTACTTC; CDR3 protein: CSAPSGGQETQYF
D gene: .; V gene: TRBV10-3; clone size: .; J gene: TRBJ1-4; CDR3 DNA: TGTGCCATCAGTGTGGGGACGGGAGGTAGTTATGAAAAACTGTTTTTT; CDR3 protein: CAISVGTGGSYEKLFF
D gene: .; V gene: TRBV5-5; clone size: many; J gene: TRBJ1-3; CDR3 DNA: TGTGCCAGCAGCCTCTCCAGGGTGGACTCTGGAAACACCATATATTTT; CDR3 protein: CASSLSRVDSGNTIYF
D gene: .; V gene: TRBV7-2; clone size: once; J gene: TRBJ2-2; CDR3 DNA: TGTGCCAGCAGCTTAGTTAATCAGGGGATAATTACCGGGGAGCTGTTTTTT; CDR3 protein: CASSLVNQGIITGELFF
D gene: .; V gene: TRBV7-9; clone size: .; J gene: TRBJ1-1; CDR3 DNA: TGTGCCAGCAGCTTTGGGAGTGGGAACACTGAAGCTTTCTTT; CDR3 protein: CASSFGSGNTEAFF